The entry below gives a single T cell receptor beta chain sequence along with its context. Its cognate antigen has yet to be identified. Per-base qualities were not stored, and no clone one base away is much larger. Donors formed part of the validation cohort, which comprised about 130 subjects and was distinct from the first cohort of roughly 600 subjects. These data belong to a study of cytomegalovirus exposure and HLA in healthy donors (dated 2017 in TCRdb). For the wider study: A later analysis indicated that the 130 or so validation repertoires were generated on the platform also employed for the approximately 670 repertoires of the first cohort. The study aimed to test whether cataloging public T cell receptors could reveal signatures of past pathogen exposure. Besides the first cohort of around 670 subjects, a separate validation cohort made up of around 120 different subjects was used. To predict cytomegalovirus infection status, the study brought together high-throughput TCR immunosequencing, statistical association of individual TCRs with disease status, and machine learning.

What the study reported, not specific to this receptor: While some public TCRs were present in many individuals, most TCR sequences turned up only very rarely across donors. The authors suggested that the approach could potentially be generalized to other disease states and immunological phenotypes. The study gave a list of over 150 TCR beta chains associated with cytomegalovirus. In a later analysis, TCRs clustered in the first cohort were found to also tend to co-occur in the roughly 120 validation repertoires, with around 94% of cluster scores above 0. In vitro tests confirmed that a few of the cytomegalovirus-associated TCR beta chains recognize cytomegalovirus antigens. A later analysis had no HLA typing for the validation cohort, so co-occurrence there was scored across all 110 or so repertoires. The classifier was reported to diagnose cytomegalovirus status with high specificity and sensitivity in both the original and validation cohorts.

Libraries were constructed by the immunoSEQ multiplex PCR assay. The paper's processing steps were these. A statistical classification framework was built to diagnose cytomegalovirus status from the catalog of TCR beta chain sequences. TCRdb took over this immuneACCESS table, retaining in-frame rearrangements with V and J assigned. Such tables are incomplete; in checked studies, under half of the missing clones stem from an unresolved V gene, and the remainder is unexplained. V and J calls plus clone size are reproduced from that table; the DNA served to infer D and trimming. The sample table contains some 75,000 clones; only one count was recorded for 90% to 97% of them. The biggest ten clones account for 1.3% of the sample. Sequencing used PBMCs. The receptor was isolated from a woman between 18 and 29 years old in good health and CMV-seronegative.

DNA sequence: TGCGCCAGCAGTGAGTCGGTAGCCCTAGCCTCCTACAATGAGCAGTTCTTC. It translates to CASSESVALASYNEQFF. The rearranged chain carries TRBV10-2 and TRBJ2-1; D gene: possibly TRBD2, on 5 matching bases. Deletion took 0 bases off V and 0 bases off J, with a span of 12 bases between the germline ends. The CDR3, cysteine through phenylalanine, is 17 amino acids long. Only the CDR3 part of the read is kept: 51 bases, read in frame from the first base. For CDR1 and CDR2, the germline V gene lists WSHSY and SAAADI.